The 6 T cell receptor beta chains below were found in one sample sequenced in a study of Graves' ophthalmopathy and Graves' hyperthyroidism. The study amplified TCR beta CDR3 regions using RNA transcripts. First-round RT-PCR relied on HTBI primers, and a second-round multiplex PCR came next. TCRdb redid the calling of the multiplex PCR reads with MiXCR, one entry per CDR3 protein. This table holds 400,000 or so distinct CDR3 sequences, approximately 15% found once. Sequences were obtained from peripheral blood. These receptors came from a woman under 30 with stable Graves' hyperthyroidism.

At least ten counts were recorded for this clonotype. The chain joins TRBV4-1 to TRBJ1-5; 7 nucleotides line up with TRBD1. V gave up 0 bases and J gave up 3 bases; unmatched junction bases: 5. The CDR3 extends over 16 amino acids. Germline V gene sequence: CDR1 MGHRA, CDR2 YSYEKL. This CDR3 reads CASSQEAGGINQPQHF. CDR3 bases: TGCGCCAGCAGCCAAGAGGCAGGGGGGATCAATCAGCCCCAGCATTTT.

This clonotype was seen only a few times. This chain joins TRBV9 and TRBJ2-7; 8 bases are shared with TRBD1. J lost 6 bases, V lost 3 bases, and 11 bases had no gene match. Germline CDR1 reads SGDLS; CDR2 reads YYNGEE. This CDR3 comprises 15 residues. The CDR3 is CASSGRDRPLFEQYF. The CDR3 DNA reads as TGTGCCAGCAGCGGACGGGACAGGCCTCTCTTCGAGCAGTACTTC.

This clonotype was observed at least ten times. J is TRBJ1-1 and V is TRBV19; D remains unclear. This CDR3 has 16 residues. Germline assignment: CDR1 LNHDA and CDR2 SQIVND (reference sequence). Between the trimmed V and J ends, which lost 1 base and 6 bases, there was a span of 18 bases. The CDR3 DNA sequence: TGTGCCAGTAGTATAGTAGCGGACCCCGGTGTCTCTGAAGCTTTCTTT. Amino acid sequence: CASSIVADPGVSEAFF.

This clonotype was seen many times. One junction end disagrees with the germline gene, perhaps due to a read error. The chain is built from TRBV4-1 and TRBJ2-7, with D hard to call. Germline CDR1 MGHRA, CDR2 YSYEKL. The CDR3 sequence is 12 residues long. The CDR3 bases are TGTGCCAGCAGCCAGGTTTCCTACGAGCAGTACTTC. As protein: CASSQVSYEQYF.

In this sample, this clonotype turned up a few times. This chain links TRBV7-3 with TRBJ1-1; D is undetermined. The CDR3 consists of 15 residues. Trimming removed 5 bases at V and 2 bases at J, with 15 bases between. Germline V gives CDR1 SGHTA, CDR2 FQGTGA. CDR3 in DNA: TGTGCCAGCAGCCCGACTTCGGGCAGAAACACTGAAGCTTTCTTT. As protein: CASSPTSGRNTEAFF.

This clonotype was observed at least ten times. The chain is built from TRBV19 and TRBJ2-2; TRBD1 agrees at 7 bases. The CDR3 spans 15 residues. Germline CDR1 LNHDA, CDR2 SQIVND (reference sequence). V shed 8 bases and J 7 bases; nucleotides not matched to a gene: 13. CDR3 in DNA: TGTGCCAGTGGGGGTAGGGGGCGCGCGAGCGGGGAGCTGTTTTTT. Amino acid sequence: CASGGRGRASGELFF.